Each of the 29 T cell receptor beta chains below was sequenced from the same sample in a study of T cell responses to AZD1222 COVID-19 vaccine. Libraries were prepared by immunoSEQ multiplex PCR; TCRdb keeps only in-frame clonotypes and omits some of them. The table lists some 100,000 clones, approximately 87% of them singletons. The starting material was peripheral blood, obtained on day 0 of AZD1222 vaccination. All receptors come from an adult in good health.

Written as DNA, the CDR3 is TGTGCCAGCAGTTTACGAGTCCCCAACTCCTACAATGAGCAGTTCTTC. Translation: CASSLRVPNSYNEQFF. The V and J genes are TRBV27 and TRBJ2-1; D is unresolved. The V and J ends lost 2 bases and 0 bases respectively, with 11 bases between them. Germline V lookup: CDR1 MNHEY, CDR2 SMNVEV (reference sequence). This CDR3 has 16 residues.

The chain has TRBV24-1 and TRBJ2-1; D tentatively fits TRBD1 or TRBD2 (5 bases each). V lost 5 bases and J 8 bases, leaving 24 bases between the germline ends. The CDR3 consists of 17 residues. The germline gives CDR1 KGHDR, CDR2 SFDVKD. This chain's CDR3 is CATSAITIGDGRDEQFF. The CDR3 coding sequence is TGTGCCACCAGTGCCATAACTATTGGGGACGGTCGGGATGAGCAGTTCTTC.

V gene TRBV24-1 combines with J gene TRBJ2-3; 7 bases agree with TRBD2. This CDR3 comprises 15 residues. Trimming at V came to 8 bases and at J to 2 bases, leaving 9 bases not matched to a gene. Germline V gene sequence: CDR1 KGHDR, CDR2 SFDVKD. The CDR3 DNA is TGTGCCACCAATTCGGCTAGCGGACTCACAGATACGCAGTATTTT. Protein sequence: CATNSASGLTDTQYF.

CDR3 loop: CSASLSLNEKLFF. CDR3 nucleotides: TGCAGTGCTAGTCTCAGCCTAAATGAAAAACTGTTTTTT. The chain recombines TRBV20-1 with TRBJ1-4; D unresolved. Germline CDR1 reads DFQATT; CDR2 reads SNEGSKA (reference sequence). This CDR3 contains 13 residues. Deletions cut 3 bases from V and 5 bases from J, with 10 bases between.

This clone is a singleton in its sample. The J gene is TRBJ1-3, the V gene TRBV9; a possible D gene is TRBD1 (6 bases). The V end lost 3 bases, the J end lost 4 bases, and 17 bases lay between the germline ends. CDR1 and CDR2 (germline): SGDLS, YYNGEE. The CDR3 extends over 16 amino acids. Here the CDR3 reads CASSANSGTFGNTIYF. The CDR3 region has the DNA TGTGCCAGCAGCGCCAACTCCGGGACATTCGGAAACACCATATATTTT. Complete variable domain (other parts from reference TRBV9 and TRBJ1-3): DSGVTQTPKHLITATGQRVTLRCSPRSGDLSVYWYQQSLDQGLQFLIQYYNGEERAKGNILERFSAQQFPDLHSELNLSSLELGDSALYFCASSANSGTFGNTIYFGEGSWLTVV.

The chain employs TRBV19 and TRBJ2-1; 12 bases agree with TRBD2. The CDR3 sequence is 18 residues long. Trimming cost V 4 bases and J 2 bases; bases outside gene matches: 9. In germline, CDR1 is LNHDA, CDR2 SQIVND (reference sequence). This chain's CDR3 is CASSNGGLAGGPYNEQFF. As DNA, the CDR3 is TGTGCCAGTAGTAACGGCGGGCTAGCGGGAGGGCCCTACAATGAGCAGTTCTTC.

The gene calls are TRBV20-1 and TRBJ2-1, with a possible D match to TRBD2 (6 bases). V lost 3 bases to trimming and J lost 10 bases, with 16 bases between them. Germline V gene lookup returns CDR1 DFQATT and CDR2 SNEGSKA (reference sequence). The CDR3 spans 13 residues. The CDR3 loop is CSASMGGPGEQFF. CDR3 DNA sequence: TGCAGTGCTAGTATGGGGGGTCCGGGAGAGCAGTTCTTC.

V gene TRBV2 combines with J gene TRBJ2-3; D might be TRBD1 (7 bases). V lost 6 bases and J lost 5, with 15 bases in between. CDR1 is SNHLY, CDR2 FYNNEI, per germline. The CDR3 runs to 14 residues. The CDR3 bases are TGTGCCAGCAGCGGGGGACAGCAGCAAGATACGCAGTATTTT. The encoded protein is CASSGGQQQDTQYF.

The chain employs TRBV10-2 and TRBJ2-1; tentatively, D is TRBD2 (5 bases). This CDR3 is 11 amino acids long. Trimming left V 8 bases short and J 9 bases short, with 11 bases between. Germline CDR1 is WSHSY and CDR2 is SAAADI. The CDR3 region is CASDNGSEQFF. The DNA for the CDR3 is TGCGCCAGCGATAATGGGAGTGAGCAGTTCTTC.

This clone was counted between two and nine times. The chain couples TRBV2 to TRBJ2-1; the D gene is possibly TRBD1 (5 bases). Germline assignment: CDR1 SNHLY and CDR2 FYNNEI. The CDR3 totals 14 residues. V lost 9 bases, J lost 8 bases, and 20 bases lay in between. DNA of the CDR3: TGTGCCAGGCATGGGTCCTTCCTACAGGATGAGCAGTTCTTC. Protein product: CARHGSFLQDEQFF. Based on the CDR3 plus reference TRBV2 and TRBJ2-1, the full variable domain is EPEVTQTPSHQVTQMGQEVILRCVPISNHLYFYWYRQILGQKVEFLVSFYNNEISEKSEIFDDQFSVERPDGSNFTLKIRSTKLEDSAMYFCARHGSFLQDEQFFGPGTRLTVL.

The chain links TRBV19 to TRBJ2-1; D is unresolved. Between the trimmed V and J ends, which lost 2 bases and 6 bases, there was a span of 8 bases. The CDR3 is made up of 13 amino acids. Looked up from germline, CDR1 is LNHDA and CDR2 is SQIVND (reference sequence). Written as DNA, the CDR3 is TGTGCCAGTAGTATATTCGCGTCCAATGAGCAGTTCTTC. It yields the protein CASSIFASNEQFF.

The chain is built from TRBV7-3 and TRBJ2-4, with 13 positions matching TRBD2. Germline lookup yields CDR1 SGHTA and CDR2 FQGTGA. The CDR3 is made up of 15 amino acids. Unmatched junction bases numbered 2, after V lost 2 bases and J lost 7 bases. The CDR3 protein is CASSLRLAGGNIQYF. The CDR3 nucleotides read TGTGCCAGCAGCTTACGACTAGCGGGAGGTAACATTCAGTACTTC.

A word on this clone: Germline and junction disagree at one end, which may indicate a read error. The genes are TRBV7-7 and TRBJ2-7; D is possibly TRBD1 (6 bases). The V gene's germline CDR1 is SSHAT and CDR2 FNYEAQ (reference sequence). The CDR3 consists of 13 residues. CDR3 nucleotide sequence: TGTGCTAGCAGCCCCCTGGACAGTTACGAGCAGTACTTC. Translating gives CASSPLDSYEQYF.

The chain recombines TRBV5-1 with TRBJ2-1; 9 nucleotides align to TRBD2. The CDR3 has 15 amino acids. Losses at the gene ends were 2 bases for V and 5 bases for J; bases not matched to a gene: 5. In germline, CDR1 is SGHRS, CDR2 YFSETQ. CDR3 amino acids: CASSLAGGWDNEQFF. CDR3 coding DNA: TGCGCCAGCAGCTTAGCGGGAGGATGGGACAATGAGCAGTTCTTC.

This chain connects TRBV7-2 to TRBJ2-5; no firm D call. The CDR3 loop spans 11 amino acids. CDR1 SGHTA and CDR2 FQGNSA come from the germline V gene. V was cut by 1 base and J by 5 bases, with 2 bases left in between. The DNA of the CDR3 is TGTGCCAGCAGCTTAGTTGAGACCCAGTACTTC. Amino acids: CASSLVETQYF. The full variable domain, in which reference TRBV7-2 and TRBJ2-5 provide the parts outside the CDR3, is GAGVSQSPSNKVTEKGKDVELRCDPISGHTALYWYRQSLGQGLEFLIYFQGNSAPDKSGLPSDRFSAERTGGSVSTLTIQRTQQEDSAVYLCASSLVETQYFGPGTRLLVL.

The genes are TRBV25-1 and TRBJ1-6, with 7 bases that match TRBD1. This CDR3 region has 15 residues. V was pared by 3 bases and J by 3 bases, with 2 bases of the junction left unmatched. CDR1 and CDR2 (germline): MGHDK, SYGVNS. The CDR3 bases are TGTGCCAGCAGTGACAACAGGGGCTATAATTCACCCCTCCACTTT. Translated, it gives CASSDNRGYNSPLHF.

CDR3 loop: CASRRLAGGIGYNEQFF. In DNA form, the CDR3 reads TGTGCCAGCAGGCGGCTAGCGGGAGGGATCGGTTACAATGAGCAGTTCTTC. This chain connects TRBV2 to TRBJ2-1; 12 nucleotides match TRBD2. Germline trimming cut 6 bases from V and 4 bases from J; bases unmatched to any gene: 10. Germline-derived CDR1 and CDR2 are SNHLY and FYNNEI. The CDR3 length is 17 residues.

The rearrangement joins TRBV19 to TRBJ1-2, with 8 bases lining up with TRBD1. Losses at the gene ends were 8 bases for V and 3 bases for J; bases not matched to a gene: 8. CDR1 and CDR2 (germline): LNHDA, SQIVND (reference sequence). CDR3 size: 14 residues. The CDR3 region has the DNA TGTGCCAGTGGTCGCCAGGACAGGGACTATGGCTACACCTTC. This gives the protein CASGRQDRDYGYTF.

The genes are TRBV24-1 and TRBJ2-5, with 9 bases aligning to TRBD1. From germline, CDR1 is KGHDR and CDR2 SFDVKD. Trimming removed 3 bases from V and 5 bases from J; junction bases left unmatched: 6. The CDR3 has 15 amino acids. The CDR3 spells CATSDQQGAGETQYF. The CDR3 nucleotides are TGTGCCACCAGTGATCAACAGGGGGCAGGGGAGACCCAGTACTTC.

J is TRBJ2-1 and V is TRBV7-9, with D perhaps TRBD2 (5 bases). The CDR3 runs 11 residues. Germline CDR1 and CDR2: SEHNR and FQNEAQ (reference sequence). V was cut by 5 bases and J by 14 bases, with 13 bases left in between. The CDR3 DNA reads as TGTGCCAGCAGCCAGACTAATGCGGAGTTCTTC. This gives the protein CASSQTNAEFF. The full variable domain, completed using reference TRBV7-9 and TRBJ2-1, is DTGVSQNPRHKITKRGQNVTFRCDPISEHNRLYWYRQTLGQGPEFLTYFQNEAQLEKSRLLSDRFSAERPKGSFSTLEIQRTEQGDSAMYLCASSQTNAEFFGPGTRLTVL.

This chain joins TRBV5-1 and TRBJ1-1; D gene unclear. The CDR3 has 16 residues. Trimming pared 0 bases from V and 1 base from J, leaving 13 bases between. Germline values: CDR1 SGHRS, CDR2 YFSETQ. As DNA, the CDR3 is TGCGCCAGCAGCTTGGTACAAGGACCAGGGAACACTGAAGCTTTCTTT. It codes for CASSLVQGPGNTEAFF.

The chain joins TRBV3-1 (or the pseudogene TRBV3-2) to TRBJ1-2; D gene uncertain. The CDR3 loop spans 13 amino acids. Trimming removed 3 bases from V and 4 bases from J, with 9 bases in between. Germline V gene lookup returns CDR1 LGHDT and CDR2 YNNKEL (reference sequence). The CDR3 DNA is TGTGCCAGCAGCCATCCGGACCTCTATGGCTACACCTTC. Protein: CASSHPDLYGYTF.

The V call is TRBV10-3, the J call TRBJ1-2, with TRBD1 matching 8 bases. After removal of 7 bases from V and 8 bases from J, the junction contained 12 bases not matched to a gene. CDR1 and CDR2 (germline): ENHRY, SYGVKD. The CDR3 covers 14 residues. CDR3 protein: CAIMGTGGKGGYTF. In DNA, the CDR3 is TGTGCCATCATGGGGACAGGCGGCAAGGGAGGCTACACCTTC.

V usage is TRBV12-3 or TRBV12-4 and J usage is TRBJ2-5, with 10 bases fitting TRBD1. The trim removed 6 bases at V and 5 bases at J, leaving 3 bases unmatched. This CDR3 has 13 residues. The CDR3 nucleotides are TGTGCCAGCAGCAGGACAGGGGGTGAGACCCAGTACTTC. Translating gives CASSRTGGETQYF.

The rearrangement uses TRBV11-2 and TRBJ1-1; tentative D call: TRBD1 (5 bases). V lost 3 bases, J lost 0 bases, and 8 bases lay in between. This CDR3 has 14 residues. The germline CDR1 and CDR2 sequences are SGHAT and FQNNGV. The CDR3 DNA follows: TGTGCCAGCAGCTTGACAGATATGAACACTGAAGCTTTCTTT. Encoded protein: CASSLTDMNTEAFF.

CDR3 coding DNA: TGCGCCAGCAGCCAAGATTGGGCTAGCGGCCTTCAAGAGACCCAGTACTTC. It yields the protein CASSQDWASGLQETQYF. The V call is TRBV4-3, the J call TRBJ2-5; 7 bases agree with TRBD2. The germline gives CDR1 LGHNA, CDR2 YSLEER. CDR3 length: 17 residues. Trimming removed 0 bases from V and 2 bases from J; junction bases left unmatched: 9.

The V gene is TRBV12-3 or TRBV12-4, the J gene TRBJ2-2; D uncertain. The CDR3 is 13 residues long. V was cut by 7 bases and J by 1 base, with 7 bases left in between. The CDR3 DNA reads as TGTGCCAGCACCTGGGGGAACACCGGGGAGCTGTTTTTT. Amino acid sequence: CASTWGNTGELFF.

This clone was observed once. The rearrangement links TRBV7-2 to TRBJ1-5; D gene ambiguous. This CDR3 spans 12 amino acids. The V gene lost 2 bases and the J gene lost 8 bases, with 7 bases spanning the gap. CDR1 is SGHTA, CDR2 FQGNSA, per germline. CDR3 sequence: CASSLMEEPQHF. CDR3 nucleotides: TGTGCCAGCAGCTTAATGGAAGAGCCCCAGCATTTT.

The chain links TRBV6-2 or TRBV6-3 to TRBJ2-3, with 14 bases identical to TRBD2. The CDR3 length is 14 residues. Germline CDR1 and CDR2: MNHEY and SVGEGT. V was pared by 5 bases and J by 14 bases, with 9 bases of the junction left unmatched. CDR3 region: CASSDRTSGRTAYF. CDR3 DNA: TGTGCCAGCAGTGACAGGACTAGCGGGAGGACTGCGTATTTT.